This entry lists 15 T cell receptor beta chains sequenced from one sample in a study of shared clonotypes between healthy human individuals. The repertoire was sequenced with immunoSEQ multiplex PCR; TCRdb's copy has only in-frame clones and lacks some. The sample has about 2 million clones; 85% to 95% are singletons. CD8 cells classed as naive were CD45RO-negative and positively selected for CCR7, excluding terminally differentiated effector memory CD45RA+ cells. Sequenced input: naive CD8+ T cells sorted from blood. These receptors all come from a man between 18 and 29 years old in good health.

The chain combines TRBV6-1 with TRBJ2-3, with TRBD2 as a possible D gene (7 bases). The CDR3 consists of 14 residues. V shed 0 bases and J shed 6 bases, with 10 bases lying between them. The germline gives CDR1 MNHNS, CDR2 SASEGT. The CDR3 protein is CASSEAGGADTQYF. The CDR3 coding sequence is TGTGCCAGCAGTGAAGCGGGGGGGGCGGATACGCAGTATTTT.

The chain couples TRBV27 to TRBJ2-3, with D tentatively TRBD1 or TRBD2 (5 bases each). V was trimmed by 1 base and J by 2 bases, leaving 10 bases between them. CDR1 is MNHEY, CDR2 SMNVEV, per germline (reference sequence). The CDR3 loop spans 15 amino acids. The CDR3 here is CASSLWGLLTDTQYF. The CDR3 DNA reads TGTGCCAGCAGTTTATGGGGGTTACTCACAGATACGCAGTATTTT.

J is TRBJ2-2 and V is TRBV10-3; no reliable D call. CDR1 ENHRY and CDR2 SYGVKD come from the germline V gene. With 10 bases removed from V and 7 bases from J, the gap between germline ends came to 19 bases. This CDR3 contains 14 residues. This CDR3 reads CATWTETHGGELFF. The CDR3 DNA sequence: TGTGCCACCTGGACGGAAACGCACGGCGGGGAGCTGTTTTTT.

The chain has TRBV9 and TRBJ1-3; D remains ambiguous. CDR1 is SGDLS, CDR2 YYNGEE, per germline. V was trimmed by 5 bases and J by 3 bases, leaving 9 bases between them. The CDR3 has 13 amino acids. CDR3 amino acids: CASSLDYGNTIYF. The CDR3 nucleotides read TGTGCCAGCAGTCTTGATTATGGAAACACCATATATTTT.

V and J are TRBV6-5 and TRBJ1-1; 7 nucleotides match TRBD1. Germline values: CDR1 MNHEY, CDR2 SVGAGI. With 0 bases clipped from V and 8 bases from J, the junction kept 9 bases outside the gene matches. There are 15 residues in the CDR3. CDR3 sequence: CASSYSPMTGREAFF. For the CDR3, the DNA is TGTGCCAGCAGTTACTCCCCAATGACAGGGCGAGAAGCTTTCTTT.

The rearrangement uses TRBV5-4 and TRBJ1-2, with D possibly being TRBD1 (5 bases). Germline CDR1 and CDR2: SGHNT and YYREEE (reference sequence). The CDR3 extends over 15 amino acids. V shed 3 bases and J shed 4 bases, with 16 bases lying between them. The CDR3 protein is CASSSLGEGLYGYTF. The CDR3 nucleotides are TGTGCCAGCAGCTCACTAGGGGAGGGGCTCTATGGCTACACCTTC.

This clone was seen a handful of times. This chain links TRBV7-9 with TRBJ1-2; D call uncertain. Germline-derived CDR1 and CDR2 are SEHNR and FQNEAQ (reference sequence). This CDR3 spans 13 amino acids. Trimming cost V 4 bases and J 5 bases, with 11 bases left between them. CDR3 loop: CASSSVAEYGYTF. The DNA of the CDR3 is TGTGCCAGCAGCTCCGTCGCAGAGTATGGCTACACCTTC.

V gene TRBV7-3 combines with J gene TRBJ2-2; TRBD2 is a possible D gene (6 bases). The CDR3 runs to 17 residues. Trimming removed 2 bases at V and 6 bases at J, with 19 bases between. Germline V gene data show CDR1 as SGHTA and CDR2 as FQGTGA. Here the CDR3 DNA reads TGTGCCAGCAGCTTATCTCCCGGGGGAGATCGGGCCGGGGAGCTGTTTTTT. Its protein is CASSLSPGGDRAGELFF.

The rearrangement links TRBV5-6 to TRBJ2-4, with TRBD2 matching over 7 bases. Germline V gene sequence: CDR1 SGHDT, CDR2 YYEEEE. The CDR3 length is 14 residues. Losses at the gene ends were 0 bases for V and 10 bases for J; bases not matched to a gene: 7. The CDR3 sequence is CASSLVAGEGIQYF. The CDR3 bases are TGTGCCAGCAGCTTGGTCGCGGGAGAAGGGATTCAGTACTTC.

The CDR3 region has the DNA TGTGCCAGCAGTTTTTCCCCCGGGACCGGGGAGCTGTTTTTT. Encoded protein: CASSFSPGTGELFF. The chain couples TRBV27 to TRBJ2-2; no definite D call. The CDR3 has 14 amino acids. Germline CDR1 is MNHEY and CDR2 is SMNVEV (reference sequence). V was clipped by 3 bases and J by 5 bases, with 10 bases between them.

The V and J genes are TRBV27 and TRBJ1-6; TRBD1 might be the D (6 bases). Trimming took off 2 bases at V and 6 bases at J, with 11 bases between the two ends. This CDR3 has 15 residues. The germline V gene has CDR1 MNHEY and CDR2 SMNVEV (reference sequence). Here the CDR3 reads CASSLDRPINSPLHF. The CDR3 bases are TGTGCCAGCAGTTTAGACAGGCCCATTAATTCACCCCTCCACTTT.

The CDR3 coding sequence is TGCGCCAGCAGCCAAGAATTTGGGGCGGGAACTGAAGCTTTCTTT. This gives the protein CASSQEFGAGTEAFF. V usage is TRBV4-3 and J usage is TRBJ1-1; TRBD1 might be the D (5 bases). Trimming took 0 bases from V and 5 from J, leaving 13 bases between them. The CDR3 has 15 residues. Looked up from germline, CDR1 is LGHNA and CDR2 is YSLEER.

The V call is TRBV7-5, the J call TRBJ2-7; the D segment call TRBD2 is taken from the table without a DNA check. TRBV7-5 is listed as a pseudogene. This CDR3 spans 14 amino acids. CDR3 amino acids: CARSLIAPMREQYF. Here the CDR3 DNA reads TGTGCCAGAAGCTTAATAGCCCCTATGAGAGAGCAGTACTTC.

For this clone: The sample holds other DNA sequences that translate to the same CDR3. The chain recombines TRBV5-1 with TRBJ2-7; D is possibly TRBD2 (5 bases). In germline, CDR1 is SGHRS, CDR2 YFSETQ. Trimming cost V 0 bases and J 2 bases, with 12 bases left between them. This CDR3 has 15 amino acids. In DNA, the CDR3 is TGCGCCAGCAGCTTGGGCCTAGCTGATACCTACGAGCAGTACTTC. This translates into CASSLGLADTYEQYF.

The chain recombines TRBV1 with TRBJ2-7; the D call TRBD2 from the table was never checked on the DNA. TRBV1 is marked as a pseudogene. The CDR3 is 16 amino acids. Here the CDR3 reads CTSSQPLGRGAYEQYF. The CDR3 DNA sequence: TGCACCAGCAGCCAACCCCTGGGGAGGGGGGCCTACGAGCAGTACTTC.